This TCR beta chain was documented in a study of T cell repertoires in cytomegalovirus infection. Study as a whole: The authors used CMV epitopes that were HLA-C-restricted (recently identified) and HLA-B-restricted (well studied). Evidence of both CMV infection and a matching HLA type came from public TCR beta signatures.

A single record per CDR3 protein comes from TCRdb applying MiXCR to the reads. The table records some 500,000 distinct CDR3 sequences, roughly a third of them present only once. This clonotype has a handful of counts. Its antigen is as yet unknown. The CDR3 consists of 16 residues. Germline V gene data show CDR1 as DFQATT and CDR2 as SNEGSKA (reference sequence). V gave up 2 bases and J gave up 6 bases; unmatched junction bases: 14. Broader study findings: HLA-C-restricted CMV-specific TCR beta clonotypes were dominant in the ex vivo response. Adding up the frequency of public TCR beta families identified people who carried CMV plus the relevant HLA.

The V gene is TRBV20-1, the J gene TRBJ2-7; 9 positions agree with TRBD2. This clonotype originated in a human donor in good health (CMV status not recorded). Some clones in this sample may be carry-over from other donors' samples. The source material was cultured PBMCs, sampled from culture after CMV antigen stimulation. The CDR3 sequence: CSARLLAGTAAAEQYV. CDR3 sequence (DNA): TGCAGTGCTAGACTGCTAGCGGGGACCGCAGCCGCCGAGCAGTACGTC.